The 31 T cell receptor beta chains reported below all come from one sample, sequenced in a study of blood T cell repertoires in COVID-19. Here immunoSEQ multiplex PCR was the method, and the copy in TCRdb shows in-frame clones only, minus some. Here the sample spans about 290,000 clones, about 90% being singletons. The sample taken for sequencing was peripheral blood. Receptors were obtained from a woman in her 30s with COVID-19, enrolled during active disease.

The rearrangement joins TRBV5-1 to TRBJ1-6; D remains ambiguous. Trimming left V 0 bases short and J 9 bases short, with 10 bases between. The CDR3 sequence is 14 residues long. Germline V gives CDR1 SGHRS, CDR2 YFSETQ. The chain's CDR3 is CASSLAGRLSPLHF. CDR3 DNA: TGCGCCAGCAGCTTGGCCGGGAGGCTTTCACCCCTCCACTTT.

The count of this clone is one. V is TRBV12-3 or TRBV12-4 and J is TRBJ2-1; weak D call: TRBD1 (5 bases). The CDR3 totals 13 residues. Trimming shortened V by 4 bases and J by 11 bases, and 15 bases separated the two germline ends. Written as DNA, the CDR3 is TGTGCCAGCAGTTACATCCTGGGGCCCCAGCAGTTCTTC. Translation: CASSYILGPQQFF.

The genes are TRBV25-1 and TRBJ1-2; the match to TRBD1 covers 9 bases. Trimming took 5 bases from V and 3 from J; bases not matched to a gene: 4. Germline CDR1 and CDR2: MGHDK and SYGVNS. The CDR3 spans 14 residues. Written as DNA, the CDR3 is TGTGCCAGCAGTCTCGGGACAGGGTACTATGGCTACACCTTC. Translating gives CASSLGTGYYGYTF.

The chain couples TRBV5-4 to TRBJ2-7, with TRBD2 as a possible D gene (7 bases). CDR3 length: 16 residues. The V end lost 0 bases, the J end lost 1 base, and 14 bases lay between the germline ends. The germline V gene has CDR1 SGHNT and CDR2 YYREEE (reference sequence). The CDR3 DNA sequence: TGTGCCAGCAGCTTGGTGGGGGGGCTGGGATCCTACGAGCAGTACTTC. Translation gives CASSLVGGLGSYEQYF.

This clone was found once. The rearrangement links TRBV5-1 to TRBJ2-3; a weak D match, TRBD2 (5 bases). The CDR3 is 12 amino acids. The germline V gene encodes CDR1 SGHRS and CDR2 YFSETQ. Trimming pared 4 bases from V and 2 bases from J, leaving 5 bases between. The CDR3 loop reads CASSRDTDTQYF. The CDR3 DNA follows: TGCGCCAGCAGCCGGGACACAGATACGCAGTATTTT.

V gene TRBV11-2 combines with J gene TRBJ2-1; 10 bases agree with TRBD2. Germline V CDR1 and CDR2: SGHAT, FQNNGV. V lost 5 bases and J lost 6; bases outside the gene matches: 7. The CDR3 runs to 15 residues. In nucleotides, the CDR3 is TGTGCCAGCAGCCTACTAGCGGGGTCCCCCAATGAGCAGTTCTTC. Its protein product is CASSLLAGSPNEQFF.

This clone has just one count. This sequence joins TRBV9 and TRBJ2-7; 9 bases map to TRBD2. The CDR3 covers 15 residues. V lost 0 bases, J lost 0 bases, and 1 base stayed unmatched. CDR1 and CDR2 (germline): SGDLS, YYNGEE. The CDR3 region has the DNA TGTGCCAGCAGCGTAGGACTAGCGGACTCCTACGAGCAGTACTTC. Protein: CASSVGLADSYEQYF.

The chain combines TRBV5-6 with TRBJ2-1; TRBD2 might be the D (6 bases). Germline CDR1 reads SGHDT; CDR2 reads YYEEEE. The CDR3 totals 14 residues. V dropped 4 bases and J dropped 8 bases, with 16 bases sitting between them. The CDR3 nucleotides are TGTGCCAGCAGCCGTGTTGGAGGGAACGATGAGCAGTTCTTC. Protein: CASSRVGGNDEQFF.

The V call is TRBV11-2, the J call TRBJ2-5, with unresolved D. Germline CDR1 reads SGHAT; CDR2 reads FQNNGV. The CDR3 has 17 residues. V was shortened by 5 bases and J by 4 bases, with 23 bases between the two germline ends. CDR3 nucleotide sequence: TGTGCCAGCAGCCCGACTTCCGACTGGCAGCCCGGAGAGACCCAGTACTTC. Protein: CASSPTSDWQPGETQYF.

The chain links TRBV6-2 or TRBV6-3 to TRBJ2-6; 9 bases line up with TRBD1. This CDR3 has 19 amino acids. Per the germline V gene, CDR1 is MNHEY and CDR2 is SVGEGT. Losses at the gene ends were 3 bases for V and 0 bases for J; bases not matched to a gene: 9. CDR3 bases: TGTGCCAGCAGTTATAGGTTGGGACAGGGCGGCTCTGGGGCCAACGTCCTGACTTTC. Protein: CASSYRLGQGGSGANVLTF.

The chain combines TRBV12-5 with TRBJ2-5, with D hard to call. This CDR3 has 14 residues. Trimming stripped 3 bases from V and 2 bases from J, with 10 bases between. Per germline, CDR1 LGHNT and CDR2 FRNRAP. CDR3 DNA: TGTGCTAGTGGTTTTGCGGCGGAGCAAGAGACCCAGTACTTC. Its protein is CASGFAAEQETQYF.

The V and J genes are TRBV19 and TRBJ1-1; D is uncertain. The germline V and J ends were trimmed by 6 bases and 6 bases, with 11 bases remaining between them. The germline gives CDR1 LNHDA, CDR2 SQIVND (reference sequence). This CDR3 contains 12 residues. CDR3 bases: TGTGCCAGTAGCCCGGGGTTCGCTGAAGCTTTCTTT. Translation gives CASSPGFAEAFF.

The rearrangement joins TRBV19 to TRBJ2-1; 12 bases match TRBD2. The CDR3 is 15 amino acids. Germline loops: CDR1 LNHDA, CDR2 SQIVND (reference sequence). The V and J ends lost 6 bases and 4 bases, in that order; junction bases with no gene match: 4. CDR3 DNA sequence: TGTGCCAGTAGGGAGGGGACTAGCGGGTACAATGAGCAGTTCTTC. It yields the protein CASREGTSGYNEQFF.

With regard to this clone: This sample also contains other DNA sequences that code for the same CDR3. The V and J genes are TRBV5-6 and TRBJ1-5; maybe TRBD1 (6 bases). The V end was cut by 0 bases, the J end by 2 bases, with 9 bases between. There are 15 residues in the CDR3. Germline values: CDR1 SGHDT, CDR2 YYEEEE. CDR3 residues: CASSLAGGGNQPQHF. Written as DNA, the CDR3 is TGTGCCAGCAGCTTGGCTGGGGGCGGCAATCAGCCCCAGCATTTT.

This chain uses TRBV4-2 with TRBJ2-1, with D possibly being TRBD2 (5 bases). V lost 3 bases to trimming and J lost 11 bases, with 8 bases between them. CDR1 is LGHNA and CDR2 is YNFKEQ in the germline V gene. The length of the CDR3 is 11 residues. The CDR3 protein is CASSHRTQQFF. The CDR3 nucleotides are TGTGCCAGCAGCCACCGGACTCAGCAGTTCTTC.

Concerning this clone: At the DNA level, this CDR3 is encoded by other sequences in the same sample as well. The rearrangement uses TRBV4-1 and TRBJ1-1; D is ambiguous. The V and J ends lost 1 base and 0 bases respectively, with 6 bases between them. CDR1 is MGHRA, CDR2 YSYEKL, per germline. The CDR3 covers 14 residues. CDR3 DNA: TGCGCCAGCAGCCAAGGGCAGTTGAACACTGAAGCTTTCTTT. Protein product: CASSQGQLNTEAFF.

The sample holds one count of this clone. This chain joins TRBV5-1 and TRBJ1-4; TRBD1 aligns across 7 bases. Germline loops: CDR1 SGHRS, CDR2 YFSETQ. CDR3 size: 17 residues. Germline trimming cut 0 bases from V and 6 bases from J; bases unmatched to any gene: 11. The CDR3 DNA reads as TGCGCCAGCAGCTTGGGGCCCGACAGGGTAGGGGATGAAAAACTGTTTTTT. This sequence encodes CASSLGPDRVGDEKLFF.

The V call is TRBV6-5, the J call TRBJ1-1, with D tentatively TRBD1 (5 bases). V was shortened by 6 bases and J by 6 bases, with 8 bases between the two germline ends. This CDR3 region has 11 residues. Germline V gives CDR1 MNHEY, CDR2 SVGAGI. For the CDR3, the DNA is TGTGCCAGCAGAGCGGGGCCTGAAGCTTTCTTT. Translating gives CASRAGPEAFF.

This rearrangement joins TRBV6-5 to TRBJ1-6; tentatively, D is TRBD1 (6 bases). CDR3 length equals 12 residues. The germline V gene has CDR1 MNHEY and CDR2 SVGAGI. V gave up 9 bases and J gave up 9 bases, with 12 bases separating them. The CDR3 DNA sequence: TGTGCCAGAGGGACACCCCCTTCACCCCTCCACTTT. It encodes CARGTPPSPLHF.

The rearrangement uses TRBV5-6 and TRBJ1-2; D is possibly TRBD1 (5 bases). CDR1 is SGHDT and CDR2 is YYEEEE in the germline V gene. This CDR3 contains 13 residues. V gave up 0 bases and J gave up 8 bases, with 11 bases separating them. CDR3 sequence reads: CASSLDRLWGYTF. The CDR3, as DNA: TGTGCCAGCAGCTTGGACAGGCTTTGGGGCTACACCTTC.

The chain links TRBV24-1 to TRBJ2-5; the D gene is possibly TRBD2 (7 bases). The CDR3 is made up of 17 amino acids. The germline V and J ends were trimmed by 5 bases and 3 bases, with 21 bases remaining between them. Germline-derived CDR1 and CDR2 are KGHDR and SFDVKD. Written as DNA, the CDR3 is TGTGCCACCAGTGTCGGCCCTCGGGGGGCGCGGGAAGAGACCCAGTACTTC. Translating it yields CATSVGPRGAREETQYF.

V gene TRBV5-1 combines with J gene TRBJ2-7, with TRBD2 matching 8 bases. The CDR3 extends over 15 amino acids. With V trimmed by 4 bases and J by 4 bases, 10 bases remained unmatched. Germline V gene sequence: CDR1 SGHRS, CDR2 YFSETQ. The CDR3 DNA follows: TGCGCCAGCAGCGGCCTGACCAAGCGGGGGTACGAGCAGTACTTC. Translated: CASSGLTKRGYEQYF.

The chain carries TRBV23-1 and TRBJ2-1, with TRBD2 matching 8 bases. TRBV23-1 is placed among ORFs of uncertain function. The ends lost 8 bases at V and 0 bases at J; junction bases unmatched: 15. This CDR3 has 18 residues. In DNA, the CDR3 is TGCGCCAGCCACCCGGGGGGGGGCCTACTGAGCTCCTACAATGAGCAGTTCTTC. Translation gives CASHPGGGLLSSYNEQFF.

The CDR3, as DNA: TGCGCCAGCAGCCAAGATATCTTCGCAGGGTTAAGGGGAAAAACCTATAATTCACCCCTCCACTTT. Encoded protein: CASSQDIFAGLRGKTYNSPLHF. This rearrangement joins TRBV4-1 to TRBJ1-6; maybe TRBD1 (5 bases). V lost 0 bases to trimming and J lost 2 bases, with 26 bases between them. The CDR3 consists of 22 residues. Per germline, CDR1 MGHRA and CDR2 YSYEKL.

J is TRBJ2-5 and V is TRBV3-1 (or the pseudogene TRBV3-2); no clear D gene. Looked up from germline, CDR1 is LGHDT and CDR2 is YNNKEL (reference sequence). The CDR3 is 16 residues long. Trimming shortened V by 0 bases and J by 0 bases, and 11 bases separated the two germline ends. CDR3 sequence: CASSQDGSGYQETQYF. The CDR3 nucleotides read TGTGCCAGCAGCCAAGATGGCTCCGGGTACCAAGAGACCCAGTACTTC.

The chain is built from TRBV5-1 and TRBJ1-1; 9 bases match TRBD1. Germline loops: CDR1 SGHRS, CDR2 YFSETQ. This CDR3 is 16 amino acids long. The V gene end was trimmed by 0 bases and the J gene end by 1 base; junction bases not matched to a gene: 4. The CDR3 reads CASSLAPGQGNTEAFF. CDR3 nucleotides: TGCGCCAGCAGCTTGGCCCCGGGACAGGGGAACACTGAAGCTTTCTTT.

V and J are TRBV5-6 and TRBJ1-2; unclear D gene. Germline values: CDR1 SGHDT, CDR2 YYEEEE. The CDR3 spans 15 residues. V lost 0 bases and J lost 10, with 19 bases in between. The CDR3 DNA is TGTGCCAGCAGCTTGGTGAGGGTCCTACTCGATTACTACACCTTC. The encoded protein is CASSLVRVLLDYYTF.

The chain couples TRBV19 to TRBJ2-7, with TRBD1 identical over 9 bases. CDR3 length equals 17 residues. CDR1 and CDR2 (germline): LNHDA, SQIVND (reference sequence). V lost 0 bases to trimming and J lost 3 bases; unmatched junction nucleotides: 9. The CDR3 here is CASSIEGPDRGNYEQYF. CDR3 in DNA: TGTGCCAGTAGTATAGAGGGCCCGGACAGGGGAAACTACGAGCAGTACTTC.

The V gene is TRBV5-6, the J gene TRBJ2-7; 7 positions match TRBD1. CDR1 and CDR2 from the germline V gene are SGHDT and YYEEEE. The CDR3 is made up of 14 amino acids. Trimming cost V 2 bases and J 3 bases; bases outside gene matches: 5. CDR3: CASSFPPGGYEQYF. The CDR3 nucleotides are TGTGCCAGCAGCTTCCCCCCAGGGGGCTACGAGCAGTACTTC.

The chain is built from TRBV5-1 and TRBJ2-1, with 8 positions matching TRBD2. The germline V gene encodes CDR1 SGHRS and CDR2 YFSETQ. The CDR3 runs 14 residues. V shed 2 bases and J 4 bases; nucleotides not matched to a gene: 2. The CDR3 here is CASSFLAGYNEQFF. The CDR3 DNA reads TGCGCCAGCAGCTTCTTAGCGGGGTACAATGAGCAGTTCTTC.

This clone occurred once. The chain recombines TRBV3-1 (or the pseudogene TRBV3-2) with TRBJ1-2; D is unresolved. Germline V gives CDR1 LGHDT, CDR2 YNNKEL (reference sequence). CDR3 size: 16 residues. Deletions cut 2 bases from V and 11 bases from J, with 24 bases between. The CDR3 DNA reads TGTGCCAGCAGCCAAAGAGGAAATCCGACTAAGGGCGGGTACACCTTC. It translates to CASSQRGNPTKGGYTF.